These T cell receptor beta chains were read from a single sample in a study of Tregs in tolerant kidney transplant recipients. The table came from immunoSEQ multiplex PCR; TCRdb's copy has only in-frame clones and leaves some out. The repertoire consists of 240,000 or so clones, with roughly four fifths occurring once and the leading ten covering around 0.64%. The sample taken for sequencing was CD4+ T cells from blood. The receptors here all came from a human donor in good health. Each CDR3 is given with its conserved first and last residue. Each record gives: clone size, J gene, V gene, D gene, CDR3 protein, CDR3 DNA. The D gene is left open where the match is weak. Some rows mark clone size as missing; the rest say once, few, many or name a class of expanded clone.

clone_size: -
j_call: TRBJ1-5
v_call: TRBV6-1
d_call: -
cdr3_aa: CASRLNRVGRQPQHF
cdr3_nt: TGTGCCAGCAGACTCAACAGGGTCGGGAGGCAGCCCCAGCATTTT

clone_size: -
j_call: TRBJ2-6
v_call: TRBV19
d_call: -
cdr3_aa: CASRRGQAAGANVLTF
cdr3_nt: TGTGCCAGTAGAAGAGGCCAGGCTGCTGGGGCCAACGTCCTGACTTTC

clone_size: few
j_call: TRBJ2-5
v_call: TRBV2
d_call: -
cdr3_aa: CASKSDRYQETQYF
cdr3_nt: TGTGCCAGCAAAAGTGACAGGTATCAAGAGACCCAGTACTTC

clone_size: -
j_call: TRBJ2-5
v_call: TRBV5-4
d_call: -
cdr3_aa: CASSLTGGAQETQYF
cdr3_nt: TGTGCCAGCAGCTTGACAGGGGGGGCGCAAGAGACCCAGTACTTC

clone_size: -
j_call: TRBJ2-3
v_call: TRBV18
d_call: TRBD2
cdr3_aa: CASSPAGGLDTQYF
cdr3_nt: TGTGCCAGCTCACCGGCGGGGGGTCTAGATACGCAGTATTTT

clone_size: -
j_call: TRBJ2-1
v_call: TRBV2
d_call: -
cdr3_aa: CASRPEQFF
cdr3_nt: TGTGCCAGCAGGCCTGAGCAGTTCTTC

clone_size: -
j_call: TRBJ1-2
v_call: TRBV7-9
d_call: -
cdr3_aa: CASSFTSDGYTF
cdr3_nt: TGTGCCAGCAGCTTTACATCGGATGGCTACACCTTC

clone_size: -
j_call: TRBJ2-2
v_call: TRBV15
d_call: TRBD2
cdr3_aa: CATSTHLAGGPDTGELFF
cdr3_nt: TGTGCCACCAGCACCCATCTAGCGGGAGGGCCTGACACCGGGGAGCTGTTTTTT

clone_size: -
j_call: TRBJ2-5
v_call: TRBV5-1
d_call: -
cdr3_aa: CASSRVPGSEQETQYF
cdr3_nt: TGCGCCAGCAGCCGTGTACCAGGGAGTGAACAAGAGACCCAGTACTTC

clone_size: -
j_call: TRBJ1-6
v_call: TRBV9
d_call: -
cdr3_aa: CASSWGGSDSPLHF
cdr3_nt: TGTGCCAGCAGTTGGGGGGGGTCGGATTCACCCCTCCACTTT

clone_size: -
j_call: TRBJ2-7
v_call: TRBV5-1
d_call: TRBD2
cdr3_aa: CATEPSGGGHEQYF
cdr3_nt: TGCGCCACCGAACCCTCGGGGGGTGGACACGAGCAGTACTTC

clone_size: -
j_call: TRBJ1-1
v_call: TRBV7-9
d_call: -
cdr3_aa: CASSLVLQGEAFF
cdr3_nt: TGTGCCAGCAGCTTAGTCCTTCAGGGCGAAGCTTTCTTT

clone_size: -
j_call: TRBJ2-1
v_call: TRBV4-1
d_call: -
cdr3_aa: CASSHTRDPSYNEQFF
cdr3_nt: TGCGCCAGCAGCCATACTCGGGACCCGTCCTACAATGAGCAGTTCTTC

clone_size: -
j_call: TRBJ1-2
v_call: TRBV5-4
d_call: -
cdr3_aa: CASSLEPGANYGYTF
cdr3_nt: TGTGCCAGCAGCTTGGAACCGGGAGCTAACTATGGCTACACCTTC

clone_size: -
j_call: TRBJ2-2
v_call: TRBV11-3
d_call: -
cdr3_aa: CASSLGAANTGELFF
cdr3_nt: TGTGCCAGCAGCTTAGGAGCAGCGAACACCGGGGAGCTGTTTTTT

clone_size: once
j_call: TRBJ1-2
v_call: TRBV6-5
d_call: TRBD1
cdr3_aa: CASSYEAGGGYTF
cdr3_nt: TGTGCCAGCAGTTACGAGGCAGGGGGCGGCTACACCTTC

clone_size: -
j_call: TRBJ1-2
v_call: TRBV2
d_call: TRBD1
cdr3_aa: CASMGQGYGYTF
cdr3_nt: TGTGCCAGCATGGGACAGGGGTATGGCTACACCTTC

clone_size: -
j_call: TRBJ2-5
v_call: TRBV7-7
d_call: -
cdr3_aa: CASSLVYQETQYF
cdr3_nt: TGTGCTAGCAGCTTAGTATACCAAGAGACCCAGTACTTC

clone_size: -
j_call: TRBJ1-5
v_call: TRBV5-6
d_call: TRBD1
cdr3_aa: CASSGGQGVGPQHF
cdr3_nt: TGTGCCAGCAGCGGAGGACAGGGAGTCGGGCCCCAGCATTTT

clone_size: -
j_call: TRBJ2-1
v_call: TRBV11-2
d_call: TRBD2
cdr3_aa: CASSLGEGGAYNEQFF
cdr3_nt: TGTGCCAGCAGCTTAGGGGAGGGTGGTGCCTACAATGAGCAGTTCTTC

clone_size: -
j_call: TRBJ1-2
v_call: TRBV18
d_call: -
cdr3_aa: CASSPAPGEGYTF
cdr3_nt: TGTGCCAGCTCACCAGCTCCAGGTGAGGGCTACACCTTC

clone_size: -
j_call: TRBJ1-4
v_call: TRBV7-9
d_call: -
cdr3_aa: CASSQRSGEKLFF
cdr3_nt: TGTGCCAGCAGCCAACGCTCTGGGGAAAAACTGTTTTTT

clone_size: -
j_call: TRBJ2-7
v_call: TRBV21-1
d_call: -
cdr3_aa: CASSKSPQRDFYEQYF
cdr3_nt: TGTGCCAGCAGCAAATCCCCCCAGCGGGATTTTTACGAGCAGTACTTC

clone_size: -
j_call: TRBJ1-2
v_call: TRBV11-3
d_call: -
cdr3_aa: CASSRQRNYGYTF
cdr3_nt: TGTGCCAGCAGCCGACAGAGAAACTATGGCTACACCTTC

clone_size: -
j_call: TRBJ1-1
v_call: TRBV10-3
d_call: -
cdr3_aa: CAISESQVANTEAFF
cdr3_nt: TGTGCCATCAGTGAGTCGCAGGTTGCGAACACTGAAGCTTTCTTT

clone_size: -
j_call: TRBJ1-2
v_call: TRBV14
d_call: -
cdr3_aa: CASSQMDGLGYTF
cdr3_nt: TGTGCCAGCAGCCAAATGGACGGGCTAGGCTACACCTTC

clone_size: -
j_call: TRBJ2-7
v_call: TRBV6-6
d_call: TRBD1
cdr3_aa: CASSVDRGIYEQYF
cdr3_nt: TGTGCCAGCAGTGTGGACAGGGGTATCTACGAGCAGTACTTC

clone_size: few
j_call: TRBJ2-5
v_call: TRBV19
d_call: -
cdr3_aa: CASRALGTQYF
cdr3_nt: TGTGCCAGTAGGGCATTGGGGACCCAGTACTTC

clone_size: few
j_call: TRBJ2-1
v_call: TRBV5-1
d_call: TRBD2
cdr3_aa: CASSPLSLLAGANNEQFF
cdr3_nt: TGCGCCAGCAGCCCCCTGTCGTTACTAGCGGGAGCGAACAATGAGCAGTTCTTC

clone_size: -
j_call: TRBJ1-1
v_call: TRBV2
d_call: -
cdr3_aa: CASSPYILQGNTEAFF
cdr3_nt: TGTGCCAGCAGTCCATATATCTTACAGGGGAACACTGAAGCTTTCTTT

clone_size: -
j_call: TRBJ2-5
v_call: TRBV11-2
d_call: -
cdr3_aa: CASMAGQETQYF
cdr3_nt: TGTGCCAGCATGGCGGGCCAAGAGACCCAGTACTTC

clone_size: few
j_call: TRBJ1-3
v_call: TRBV4-1
d_call: TRBD1
cdr3_aa: CASSQGTGSGSSGNTIYF
cdr3_nt: TGCGCCAGCAGCCAAGGGACAGGGAGTGGTTCCTCTGGAAACACCATATATTTT

clone_size: few
j_call: TRBJ2-7
v_call: TRBV5-6
d_call: -
cdr3_aa: CASSPATYNEQYF
cdr3_nt: TGTGCCAGCAGCCCCGCGACCTACAACGAGCAGTACTTC

clone_size: -
j_call: TRBJ2-5
v_call: TRBV5-5
d_call: TRBD2
cdr3_aa: CASSSAGVQETQYF
cdr3_nt: TGTGCCAGCAGCTCGGCGGGAGTTCAAGAGACCCAGTACTTC

clone_size: -
j_call: TRBJ2-7
v_call: TRBV2
d_call: TRBD1
cdr3_aa: CASSERTGSYEQYF
cdr3_nt: TGTGCCAGCAGTGAACGGACAGGGTCCTACGAGCAGTACTTC

clone_size: -
j_call: TRBJ2-7
v_call: TRBV10-3
d_call: TRBD2
cdr3_aa: CAISEYGGGTYEQYF
cdr3_nt: TGTGCCATCAGTGAGTACGGCGGGGGGACCTACGAGCAGTACTTC

clone_size: -
j_call: TRBJ2-7
v_call: TRBV29-1
d_call: -
cdr3_aa: CSAVAPLGSYEQYF
cdr3_nt: TGCAGCGCCGTAGCCCCCTTAGGGTCCTACGAGCAGTACTTC

clone_size: -
j_call: TRBJ2-7
v_call: TRBV15
d_call: -
cdr3_aa: CATSTEGEQYF
cdr3_nt: TGTGCCACCAGCACGGAGGGCGAGCAGTACTTC

clone_size: -
j_call: TRBJ2-7
v_call: TRBV4-2
d_call: -
cdr3_aa: CASSQESVDFSYEQYF
cdr3_nt: TGTGCCAGCAGCCAAGAGTCAGTCGACTTCTCCTACGAGCAGTACTTC

clone_size: -
j_call: TRBJ2-4
v_call: TRBV7-8
d_call: TRBD2
cdr3_aa: CASSLPKTSGVKNIQYF
cdr3_nt: TGTGCCAGCAGCTTACCAAAGACTAGCGGGGTCAAAAACATTCAGTACTTC

clone_size: -
j_call: TRBJ2-1
v_call: TRBV7-3
d_call: -
cdr3_aa: CASSLRTALNEQFF
cdr3_nt: TGTGCCAGCAGCTTACGGACAGCACTCAATGAGCAGTTCTTC

clone_size: -
j_call: TRBJ2-2
v_call: TRBV18
d_call: -
cdr3_aa: CASSPRSSAGNTGELFF
cdr3_nt: TGTGCCAGCTCACCCCGCAGTTCTGCGGGGAACACCGGGGAGCTGTTTTTT

clone_size: -
j_call: TRBJ2-7
v_call: TRBV5-1
d_call: TRBD2
cdr3_aa: CASSLGLAGPYEQYF
cdr3_nt: TGCGCCAGCAGCTTGGGACTAGCGGGCCCCTACGAGCAGTACTTC